The present TCR beta chain was sequenced within a study of spatial heterogeneity in lung cancer. J gave up 6 bases and V 4 bases, and 7 bases lay outside the gene matches. Germline V gene sequence: CDR1 SGHRS, CDR2 YFSETQ. This CDR3 is 16 amino acids long. MiXCR, applied by TCRdb to the 5' RACE reads, yields one record per CDR3 protein. The sample shows around 120,000 distinct CDR3 sequences, more than 9% of them seen only once. This clonotype was seen many times. Time point defined: blood at routine non-recurrence follow-up after resection. TCRs were sequenced from unsorted whole RNA of tumor, nontumor lung or PBMC.

The sequence was collected from a male donor with early-stage non-small cell lung cancer. The chain joins TRBV5-1 to TRBJ2-3; 14 bases agree with TRBD2. Material: PBMCs, obtained at follow-up. The CDR3 nucleotides are TGCGCCAGCAGCCTACCAGGACTAGCGGGGGGCGATACGCAGTATTTT. Translating gives CASSLPGLAGGDTQYF.